Listed below are T cell receptor beta chains from one sample, sequenced in a study of CD8+CD57+ T cells in acquired aplastic anemia. TCRdb re-derived calls from the reads in MiXCR, one entry per CDR3 protein. Found here are some 140,000 distinct CDR3 sequences, about 54% of them singletons; the top ten hold approximately 12%. The sample comprised sorted CD4+, CD8+, or CD8+CD57+ T cells (not recorded which) from PBMCs. The receptors stem from a human donor with aplastic anemia. The CDR3 runs from the conserved cysteine through the conserved F or W. A D gene is named only where the DNA matches it firmly. Rows give clone size only sometimes, using once, few, many, or a class for an expanded clone.

D gene: TRBD2
V gene: TRBV10-3
clone size: NA
J gene: TRBJ2-3
CDR3 DNA: TGTGCCATCAGTGCAGTCGGCGGGAGCCCAGCAGATACGCAGTATTTT
CDR3 protein: CAISAVGGSPADTQYF

D gene: NA
V gene: TRBV19
clone size: many
J gene: TRBJ1-2
CDR3 DNA: TGTGCCAGTAGTATAGATCTATACGCATCCTATGGCTACACCTTC
CDR3 protein: CASSIDLYASYGYTF

D gene: TRBD1
V gene: TRBV11-3
clone size: many
J gene: TRBJ2-7
CDR3 DNA: TGTGCCAGCAGCTCTTCCGGGACAGGGTCCTACGAGCAGTACTTC
CDR3 protein: CASSSSGTGSYEQYF

D gene: NA
V gene: TRBV9
clone size: many
J gene: TRBJ2-1
CDR3 DNA: TGTGCCAGCAGCGTAGGACAGTCTAAGCAGTTCTTC
CDR3 protein: CASSVGQSKQFF

D gene: TRBD1
V gene: TRBV20-1
clone size: NA
J gene: TRBJ2-5
CDR3 DNA: TGCAGTGCGCGCCGGGACAGGGAGAATCAGCCCCAGTACTTC
CDR3 protein: CSARRDRENQPQYF

D gene: NA
V gene: TRBV5-4
clone size: many
J gene: TRBJ1-1
CDR3 DNA: TGTGCCAGCAGCCTTGGACAGACTGAAGCTTTCTTT
CDR3 protein: CASSLGQTEAFF

D gene: TRBD2
V gene: TRBV6-1
clone size: few
J gene: TRBJ2-3
CDR3 DNA: TGTGCCAGCAGTGGTCTAGCGGGAGGCGTCCCAGATACGCAGTATTTT
CDR3 protein: CASSGLAGGVPDTQYF

D gene: TRBD2
V gene: TRBV20-1
clone size: NA
J gene: TRBJ2-7
CDR3 DNA: TGCAGTGCTAGGGCCCCAGGAGGCGGGAGAGGCTACGAGCAGTACTTC
CDR3 protein: CSARAPGGGRGYEQYF

D gene: NA
V gene: TRBV10-3
clone size: NA
J gene: TRBJ1-1
CDR3 DNA: TGTGTCATCAGTGAGTCGGGACCAGAGATGAACACTGGAGCTTTCTTT
CDR3 protein: CVISESGPEMNTGAFF

D gene: TRBD1
V gene: TRBV14
clone size: NA
J gene: TRBJ2-2
CDR3 DNA: TGTGCCAGCAGCCAAGGCCCCAGGGACAGCGGGGAGCTGTTTTTT
CDR3 protein: CASSQGPRDSGELFF

D gene: TRBD2
V gene: TRBV18
clone size: few
J gene: TRBJ2-7
CDR3 DNA: TGTGCCAGCTCATACGCGGGGGGGGCGGACGAGCAGTACTTC
CDR3 protein: CASSYAGGADEQYF

D gene: TRBD2
V gene: TRBV6-4
clone size: many
J gene: TRBJ2-1
CDR3 DNA: TGTGCCAGCAGCTTAGCGGGGGGCGACTACAATGAGCAGTTCTTC
CDR3 protein: CASSLAGGDYNEQFF

D gene: NA
V gene: TRBV5-5
clone size: NA
J gene: TRBJ1-4
CDR3 DNA: TGTGCCAGCAGCTCGGTACCTTACATGGGGGAAAAACTGTTTTTT
CDR3 protein: CASSSVPYMGEKLFF

D gene: NA
V gene: TRBV25-1
clone size: NA
J gene: TRBJ2-1
CDR3 DNA: TGTGCCAGCAGTGACCCCCGGTCTAGCTTCAATGAGCAGTTCTTC
CDR3 protein: CASSDPRSSFNEQFF

D gene: NA
V gene: TRBV11-2
clone size: NA
J gene: TRBJ2-3
CDR3 DNA: TGTGCCAGCAGCTTGTCTGTGATGAAGAGATACACAGATACGCAGTATTTT
CDR3 protein: CASSLSVMKRYTDTQYF

D gene: NA
V gene: TRBV20-1
clone size: NA
J gene: TRBJ2-5
CDR3 DNA: TGCAGTGCCCAAGAGCTGGGCAGCCAAGAGACCCAGTACTTC
CDR3 protein: CSAQELGSQETQYF

D gene: NA
V gene: TRBV29-1
clone size: NA
J gene: TRBJ2-3
CDR3 DNA: TGCAGCGTTGGGGCCGGCACAGATACGCAGTATTTT
CDR3 protein: CSVGAGTDTQYF

D gene: NA
V gene: TRBV7-6
clone size: few
J gene: TRBJ2-5
CDR3 DNA: TGTGCCAGCAGCCCCCACCCGGAGACCCAGTACTTC
CDR3 protein: CASSPHPETQYF

D gene: NA
V gene: TRBV7-2
clone size: NA
J gene: TRBJ2-1
CDR3 DNA: TGTGCCAGCAGCCTCGGTGTCGGTGAGCAGTTCTTC
CDR3 protein: CASSLGVGEQFF

D gene: NA
V gene: TRBV9
clone size: NA
J gene: TRBJ2-5
CDR3 DNA: TGTGCCAGCAGCGTAGCTACAGGGCGCTATCAAGAGACCCAGTACTTC
CDR3 protein: CASSVATGRYQETQYF

D gene: NA
V gene: TRBV20-1
clone size: few
J gene: TRBJ2-7
CDR3 DNA: TGCAGCGGGACCGCCCGCGAGCAGTACTTC
CDR3 protein: CSGTAREQYF

D gene: NA
V gene: TRBV10-1
clone size: NA
J gene: TRBJ1-2
CDR3 DNA: TGCGCCAGCCGAAAAGACAGGTGCTATGGCTACACCTTC
CDR3 protein: CASRKDRCYGYTF

D gene: NA
V gene: TRBV6-2/TRBV6-3
clone size: NA
J gene: TRBJ1-1
CDR3 DNA: TGTGCCAGCAGTTACACTGAGTGGGCCCAGTATGAAGCTTTCTTT
CDR3 protein: CASSYTEWAQYEAFF

D gene: NA
V gene: TRBV6-1
clone size: NA
J gene: TRBJ1-2
CDR3 DNA: TGTGCCAGCAGTTTAAACGCAGGGGCTTACTATGGCTACACCTTC
CDR3 protein: CASSLNAGAYYGYTF

D gene: TRBD2
V gene: TRBV4-1
clone size: NA
J gene: TRBJ2-1
CDR3 DNA: TGCGCCAGCAGCCAAGGAAGTAGCGGGGGTTACAATGAGCAGTTCTTC
CDR3 protein: CASSQGSSGGYNEQFF

D gene: TRBD2
V gene: TRBV3-1
clone size: NA
J gene: TRBJ2-7
CDR3 DNA: TGTGCCAGCAGCCAAGGAGCGGGGGGGGGTATGTATTTCTACGAGCAGTACTTC
CDR3 protein: CASSQGAGGGMYFYEQYF

D gene: NA
V gene: TRBV29-1
clone size: many
J gene: TRBJ2-7
CDR3 DNA: TGCAGCGTTGAGGGCGTAGAGACCTACGAGCAGTACTTC
CDR3 protein: CSVEGVETYEQYF

D gene: TRBD2
V gene: TRBV5-6
clone size: many
J gene: TRBJ2-1
CDR3 DNA: TGTGCCAGCAGCTTGGGCGGGGGGTTTGGGAATGAGCAGTTCTTC
CDR3 protein: CASSLGGGFGNEQFF

D gene: TRBD2
V gene: TRBV20-1
clone size: NA
J gene: TRBJ2-5
CDR3 DNA: TGCAGTGCTGGAAGCGGGGGCCAGTACTTC
CDR3 protein: CSAGSGGQYF

D gene: NA
V gene: TRBV3-1
clone size: many
J gene: TRBJ2-7
CDR3 DNA: TGTGCCAGCAGCCCAGGACACGGTTCCCACTACGAGCAGTACTTC
CDR3 protein: CASSPGHGSHYEQYF

D gene: NA
V gene: TRBV19
clone size: many
J gene: TRBJ2-7
CDR3 DNA: TGTGCCAGTAGTCCTTCTACCGGGATCCCGAACCACGAGCAGTACTTC
CDR3 protein: CASSPSTGIPNHEQYF

D gene: TRBD1
V gene: TRBV3-1
clone size: NA
J gene: TRBJ2-5
CDR3 DNA: TGTGCCAGCAGCCATTGGGACAGGGTAGGAGAGACCCAGTACTTC
CDR3 protein: CASSHWDRVGETQYF

D gene: NA
V gene: TRBV6-1
clone size: NA
J gene: TRBJ2-1
CDR3 DNA: TGTGCCAGCAGTGAATCGGACCGGACCTACAATGAGCAGTTCTTC
CDR3 protein: CASSESDRTYNEQFF

D gene: NA
V gene: TRBV29-1
clone size: NA
J gene: TRBJ2-3
CDR3 DNA: TGCAGCGTTGCCAGGGGCAGGAGAGATACGCAGTATTTT
CDR3 protein: CSVARGRRDTQYF

D gene: TRBD1
V gene: TRBV7-9
clone size: many
J gene: TRBJ1-6
CDR3 DNA: TGTGCCAGCAGCTTAGCGGTACAGGGGAGGAATTCACCCCTCCACTTT
CDR3 protein: CASSLAVQGRNSPLHF

D gene: NA
V gene: TRBV13
clone size: NA
J gene: TRBJ1-2
CDR3 DNA: TGTGCCGGCAGCCAAGGAAGGGGGGTTGGCTACACCTTC
CDR3 protein: CAGSQGRGVGYTF

D gene: NA
V gene: TRBV7-6
clone size: NA
J gene: TRBJ2-7
CDR3 DNA: TGTGCCAGCAGCTTAATCGGTGAGGGGCGATGGGACTTC
CDR3 protein: CASSLIGEGRWDF

D gene: NA
V gene: TRBV7-2
clone size: NA
J gene: TRBJ2-7
CDR3 DNA: TGTGCCAGCAGCTTTTCAGGGGTACTCGAGCAGTACTTC
CDR3 protein: CASSFSGVLEQYF

D gene: TRBD1
V gene: TRBV25-1
clone size: NA
J gene: TRBJ1-2
CDR3 DNA: TGTGCCAGCAGTGAGGTACAGGGGCATGGCTACACCTTC
CDR3 protein: CASSEVQGHGYTF

D gene: NA
V gene: TRBV10-3
clone size: NA
J gene: TRBJ2-7
CDR3 DNA: TGTGCCATCAGGAGAACCGGGACTCAAGATTACGAGCAGTACTTC
CDR3 protein: CAIRRTGTQDYEQYF

D gene: NA
V gene: TRBV12-3/TRBV12-4
clone size: NA
J gene: TRBJ2-7
CDR3 DNA: TGTGCCAGCAGCCCGGACGCGTACGAGCAGTACTTC
CDR3 protein: CASSPDAYEQYF

D gene: NA
V gene: TRBV6-7
clone size: NA
J gene: TRBJ2-5
CDR3 DNA: TGTGCCAGCAGCACGGTCCAGGTCCAAGAGACCCAGTACTTC
CDR3 protein: CASSTVQVQETQYF

D gene: NA
V gene: TRBV24-1
clone size: NA
J gene: TRBJ2-2
CDR3 DNA: TGTGCCACCAGTGATAATTCCAAACGCCGGGCCGGGGAGCTGTTTTTT
CDR3 protein: CATSDNSKRRAGELFF

D gene: TRBD1
V gene: TRBV10-3
clone size: few
J gene: TRBJ2-5
CDR3 DNA: TGTGCCATCAGTGTAAGGGACAGGGAAAGAGAGACCCAGTACTTC
CDR3 protein: CAISVRDRERETQYF

D gene: TRBD1
V gene: TRBV4-2
clone size: NA
J gene: TRBJ1-2
CDR3 DNA: TGTGCCAGCAGCCAAGAAGGGGGGTGGGACAGGGGATCATTGGGCTATGGCTACACCTTC
CDR3 protein: CASSQEGGWDRGSLGYGYTF

D gene: NA
V gene: TRBV2
clone size: once
J gene: TRBJ2-7
CDR3 DNA: TGTGCCAGCAGTCCCAGGAAGGGAGCCTACGAGCAGTACTTC
CDR3 protein: CASSPRKGAYEQYF

D gene: NA
V gene: TRBV10-3
clone size: few
J gene: TRBJ1-5
CDR3 DNA: TGTGCCATCAGTGAGTCGGGGGGGGTAGGTCAGCCCCAGCATTTT
CDR3 protein: CAISESGGVGQPQHF

D gene: TRBD1
V gene: TRBV9
clone size: NA
J gene: TRBJ1-1
CDR3 DNA: TGTGCCAGCAGCCTACGACAGGGGGGAGGGAACACTGAAGCCTTCTTT
CDR3 protein: CASSLRQGGGNTEAFF

D gene: TRBD1
V gene: TRBV20-1
clone size: few
J gene: TRBJ1-2
CDR3 DNA: TGCAGTGCTAGAGGGACAGGGGAGGAAGAGGGCTACACCTTC
CDR3 protein: CSARGTGEEEGYTF

D gene: TRBD1
V gene: TRBV9
clone size: NA
J gene: TRBJ2-5
CDR3 DNA: TGTGCCAGCAGCGTAGCTTCCGGACAGGGGCGTCCGTTCGAGACCCAGTACTTC
CDR3 protein: CASSVASGQGRPFETQYF

D gene: NA
V gene: TRBV20-1
clone size: NA
J gene: TRBJ1-2
CDR3 DNA: TGCAGTGCTTGGACAGCATCCTATGGCTACACCTTC
CDR3 protein: CSAWTASYGYTF